This T cell receptor beta chain was identified during a study of siplizumab effects on memory and regulatory T cells. Study results and limitations: Whether proliferating Tregs in siplizumab cultures suppress was not functionally confirmed. Most alloreactive clones went unmapped to unstimulated subsets; only a minor fraction mapped.

The CDR3 sequence is 12 residues long. The germline gives CDR1 SEHNR, CDR2 FQNEAQ (reference sequence). V lost 11 bases, J lost 2 bases, and 11 bases lay in between. The protocol was immunoSEQ multiplex PCR, while the TCRdb copy is restricted to in-frame clones and leaves out a portion. The sample has about 120,000 clones, 80% to 95% seen once; the top ten hold under 1.5%. Notes on this clone: The antigen is unknown.

The V gene is TRBV7-9, the J gene TRBJ2-3; possible D gene TRBD2, 5 bases. The sequenced sample consisted of CD4+ T cells sorted from blood. The origin of this receptor is a human donor in good health. In nucleotides, the CDR3 is TGTGCCGCCGGTCGGGACACAGATACGCAGTATTTT. Translation gives CAAGRDTDTQYF.